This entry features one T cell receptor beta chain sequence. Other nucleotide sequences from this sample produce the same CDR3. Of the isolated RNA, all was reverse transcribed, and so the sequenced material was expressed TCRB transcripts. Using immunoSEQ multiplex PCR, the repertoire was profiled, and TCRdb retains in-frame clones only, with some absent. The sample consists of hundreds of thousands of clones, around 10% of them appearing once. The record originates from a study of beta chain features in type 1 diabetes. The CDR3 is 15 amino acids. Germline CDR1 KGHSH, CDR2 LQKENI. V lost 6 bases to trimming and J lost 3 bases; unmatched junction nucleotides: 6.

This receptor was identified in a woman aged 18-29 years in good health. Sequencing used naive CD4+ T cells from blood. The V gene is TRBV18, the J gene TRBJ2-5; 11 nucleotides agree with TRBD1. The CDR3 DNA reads TGTGCCAGCTCTCTGGACAGGGGGCCCAAAGAGACCCAGTACTTC. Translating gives CASSLDRGPKETQYF. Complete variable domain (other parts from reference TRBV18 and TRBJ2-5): NAGVMQNPRHLVRRRGQEARLRCSPMKGHSHVYWYRQLPEEGLKFMVYLQKENIIDESGMPKERFSAEFPKEGPSILRIQQVVRGDSAAYFCASSLDRGPKETQYFGPGTRLLVL.